This is a list of T cell receptor beta chains from one sample in a study of early T cells in non-severe SARS-CoV-2 infection. TCRdb analysed the 5' RACE reads with MiXCR anew, one entry per CDR3 protein. Of under 95,000 distinct CDR3 sequences in the sample, more than 13% were seen once. Material: whole blood. These receptors were collected from an adult who was a healthcare worker with PCR-confirmed SARS-CoV-2 infection or an uninfected control (not recorded which). Both conserved end residues are part of each CDR3. A D gene is named only where the DNA matches it firmly. The listing skips clone size in some rows; elsewhere it reads once, few, many or a size class.

abundance	v_gene	d_gene	j_gene	CDR3aa	CDR3nt
NA	TRBV5-6	TRBD2	TRBJ2-7	CASSNTSGSTYEQYF	TGTGCCAGCAGCAACACTAGCGGGAGCACCTACGAGCAGTACTTC
NA	TRBV5-1	NA	TRBJ1-1	CASSSDTEAFF	TGCGCCAGCAGCTCGGACACTGAAGCTTTCTTT
NA	TRBV20-1	NA	TRBJ2-7	CSAREMGLNYEQYF	TGCAGTGCTAGAGAGATGGGACTCAACTACGAGCAGTACTTC
few	TRBV11-2	TRBD2	TRBJ2-7	CASSWIRGRTDEQYF	TGTGCCAGCAGCTGGATTCGCGGGAGGACCGACGAGCAGTACTTC
few	TRBV15	TRBD1	TRBJ2-3	CATSISPGQGVFTDTQYF	TGTGCCACCAGCATCAGCCCTGGACAGGGGGTCTTCACAGATACGCAGTATTTT
many	TRBV20-1	NA	TRBJ1-4	CSATFRSSGEKLFF	TGCAGTGCTACATTCCGCTCGAGCGGTGAAAAACTGTTTTTT
many	TRBV6-2/TRBV6-3	NA	TRBJ2-1	CASRLRDPRYEQFF	TGTGCCAGCAGACTCCGGGACCCCCGGTATGAGCAGTTCTTC
few	TRBV7-6	NA	TRBJ2-5	CASSFDQQETQYF	TGTGCCAGCAGCTTTGACCAACAAGAGACCCAGTACTTC
NA	TRBV11-2	TRBD2	TRBJ2-5	CASSLGTSGNKETQYF	TGTGCCAGCAGCTTGGGGACTAGCGGGAATAAGGAGACCCAGTACTTC
NA	TRBV30	NA	TRBJ1-2	CAGVRAQPYGYTF	TGTGCCGGGGTCCGGGCCCAACCTTATGGCTACACCTTC
NA	TRBV20-1	NA	TRBJ2-7	CSGIGGGPSSEQYF	TGCAGTGGGATAGGGGGAGGGCCATCAAGTGAGCAGTACTTC
few	TRBV7-2	NA	TRBJ2-4	CASSFSVIRNIQYF	TGTGCCAGCAGCTTCTCGGTGATCAGAAACATTCAGTACTTC
NA	TRBV5-5	TRBD1	TRBJ2-5	CASSPLQSAGGQETQYF	TGTGCCAGCAGCCCCCTCCAGTCCGCAGGGGGCCAAGAGACCCAGTACTTC
many	TRBV6-5	NA	TRBJ1-6	CASSYSGPGRVNNSPLHF	TGTGCCAGCAGTTACTCGGGGCCCGGACGGGTCAACAATTCACCCCTCCACTTT
NA	TRBV27	NA	TRBJ2-7	CASGQGPGSEQYF	TGTGCCAGCGGGCAAGGACCTGGGAGCGAGCAGTACTTC
few	TRBV6-1	NA	TRBJ1-6	CASSDRSSYNSPLHF	TGTGCCAGCAGTGACCGAAGCTCCTATAATTCACCCCTCCACTTT
NA	TRBV12-3/TRBV12-4	NA	TRBJ2-5	CASSFQGETQYF	TGTGCCAGCAGTTTTCAGGGAGAGACCCAGTACTTC
NA	TRBV7-8	TRBD2	TRBJ2-3	CASSPQAGATDTQYF	TGTGCCAGCAGTCCTCAAGCGGGAGCGACAGATACGCAGTATTTT
few	TRBV4-3	NA	TRBJ2-3	CASSHRALGDTQYF	TGCGCCAGCAGCCACAGAGCCCTGGGGGATACGCAGTATTTT
NA	TRBV12-3/TRBV12-4	NA	TRBJ2-7	CASSLRSHEQYF	TGTGCCAGCAGCCTCAGGAGCCACGAGCAGTACTTC
NA	TRBV10-3	NA	TRBJ2-7	CAISEGGSSYEQYF	TGTGCCATCAGTGAGGGGGGATCTTCCTACGAGCAGTACTTC
few	TRBV20-1	TRBD1	TRBJ1-2	CGARGRNPNGYTF	TGCGGTGCCAGGGGGCGGAATCCCAATGGCTACACCTTC
NA	TRBV30	NA	TRBJ2-1	CALQQTAAYNEQFF	TGTGCCTTGCAACAGACAGCCGCCTACAATGAGCAGTTCTTC
few	TRBV20-1	NA	TRBJ2-6	CSASGTGANVLTF	TGCAGTGCTAGCGGGACCGGGGCCAACGTCCTGACTTTC
many	TRBV7-9	NA	TRBJ2-7	CASSPRKTGSEQYF	TGTGCCAGCAGCCCAAGGAAGACAGGATCCGAGCAGTACTTC
many	TRBV5-5	TRBD1	TRBJ1-1	CASSATGMNTEAFF	TGTGCCAGCAGCGCGACAGGGATGAACACTGAAGCTTTCTTT
few	TRBV19	NA	TRBJ2-1	CASSINGRSHNEQFF	TGTGCCAGTAGTATAAACGGGAGATCCCACAATGAGCAGTTCTTC
few	TRBV5-5	NA	TRBJ2-7	CASSLTSGTPYEQYF	TGTGCCAGCAGCCTAACCTCCGGGACACCCTACGAGCAGTACTTC
few	TRBV6-2/TRBV6-3	TRBD2	TRBJ2-1	CASSSFTGTSSNEQFF	TGTGCCAGCAGTTCCTTCACCGGGACTAGTTCCAATGAGCAGTTCTTC
NA	TRBV29-1	NA	TRBJ2-1	CSVGTGNEQFF	TGCAGCGTTGGGACCGGCAATGAGCAGTTCTTC
NA	TRBV27	NA	TRBJ1-6	CASSLMAGRHSPLHF	TGTGCCAGCAGTTTAATGGCGGGGAGGCATTCACCCCTCCACTTT
NA	TRBV12-3/TRBV12-4	TRBD1	TRBJ2-7	CASSFRDRDYEQYF	TGTGCCAGCAGTTTTCGGGACAGAGACTACGAGCAGTACTTC
NA	TRBV18	NA	TRBJ1-1	CASSPGRVMNTEAFF	TGTGCCAGCTCACCTGGCAGGGTGATGAACACTGAAGCTTTCTTT
many	TRBV6-5	TRBD2	TRBJ2-3	CASSPPPGLETDTQYF	TGTGCCAGCAGTCCCCCTCCGGGACTAGAGACAGATACACAGTATTTT
few	TRBV6-5	TRBD2	TRBJ2-7	CASNRAGAYEQYF	TGTGCCAGCAACAGAGCGGGGGCCTACGAGCAGTACTTC
once	TRBV7-6	NA	TRBJ2-2	CASSLAAGRYTGELFF	TGTGCCAGCAGCTTAGCGGCGGGGCGTTACACCGGGGAGCTGTTTTTT
few	TRBV5-1	NA	TRBJ1-1	CASSSTANTEAFF	TGCGCCAGCAGCTCGACAGCGAACACTGAAGCTTTCTTT
NA	TRBV20-1	NA	TRBJ2-3	CSARSGLVLSDTQYF	TGCAGTGCCCGTTCCGGGCTTGTCCTATCAGATACGCAGTATTTT
many	TRBV30	NA	TRBJ1-4	CAWSRGMGEKLFF	TGTGCCTGGAGTAGGGGTATGGGTGAAAAACTGTTTTTT
NA	TRBV6-6	TRBD1	TRBJ2-4	CASRRDRGNIQYF	TGTGCCAGCAGACGGGACAGGGGGAACATTCAGTACTTC
NA	TRBV20-1	NA	TRBJ1-2	CSGGKPRSYTF	TGCAGTGGAGGAAAGCCACGAAGCTACACCTTC
few	TRBV11-2	NA	TRBJ2-3	CASSFPASSTDTQYF	TGTGCCAGCAGCTTCCCAGCGAGTAGCACAGATACGCAGTATTTT
few	TRBV12-3/TRBV12-4	NA	TRBJ1-1	CASSRRGYTEAFF	TGTGCCAGCAGTCGACGGGGGTACACTGAAGCTTTCTTT
many	TRBV6-5	NA	TRBJ1-1	CASSRTATNTEAFF	TGTGCCAGCAGTCGGACAGCCACTAACACTGAAGCTTTCTTT
NA	TRBV5-1	TRBD1	TRBJ1-6	CASQGRSGQGNSPLHF	TGCGCCAGCCAAGGCCGATCGGGACAGGGGAATTCACCCCTCCACTTT
NA	TRBV6-6	NA	TRBJ2-1	CASSPLVGHEQFF	TGTGCCAGCAGTCCTTTAGTGGGGCATGAGCAGTTCTTC
few	TRBV20-1	NA	TRBJ1-1	CSAKSYEPKGAKEAFF	TGCAGTGCTAAAAGCTATGAACCTAAAGGGGCCAAAGAGGCTTTCTTT
NA	TRBV6-5	NA	TRBJ1-3	CASSLGDGNTIYF	TGTGCCAGCAGTCTGGGGGATGGAAACACCATATATTTT
few	TRBV25-1	NA	TRBJ1-1	CASTGMNTEAFF	TGTGCCAGCACGGGGATGAACACTGAAGCTTTCTTT
NA	TRBV7-6	NA	TRBJ2-2	CASSLGGQMNTGELFF	TGTGCCAGCAGCTTAGGGGGGCAGATGAACACCGGGGAGCTGTTTTTT
NA	TRBV10-1	TRBD2	TRBJ2-4	CASNSTSSKNIQYF	TGCGCCAGCAATTCGACTAGCAGCAAAAACATTCAGTACTTC
few	TRBV7-2	NA	TRBJ2-7	CASSLLGSGAYEQYF	TGTGCCAGCAGCTTACTTGGTAGCGGCGCCTACGAGCAGTACTTC
NA	TRBV28	NA	TRBJ2-7	CASSLLRVSHEQYF	TGTGCCAGCAGTTTACTCAGGGTTTCGCACGAGCAGTACTTC